One sample yielded the 20 T cell receptor beta chains listed below, sequenced in a study of Graves' ophthalmopathy and Graves' hyperthyroidism. CDR3 regions of TCR beta were amplified from RNA transcripts. RT-PCR was first run with HTBI primers, then multiplex PCR in a second round. MiXCR, applied by TCRdb to the multiplex PCR reads, yields one record per CDR3 protein. The repertoire includes about 600,000 distinct CDR3 sequences, roughly 40% of them detected once, and around 4.6% sits in the top ten. Sequencing input: peripheral blood or thyroid tissue (not recorded which). These receptors were taken from an adult man with Graves' hyperthyroidism.

As regards this clonotype: This may stem from a read error, because a much larger clone lies one nucleotide away. The rearrangement links TRBV12-3 or TRBV12-4 to TRBJ1-1, with D uncertain. The CDR3 has 14 amino acids. The CDR3 nucleotides read TGTGCCAGCAGTTTAGGGGCCGGGCTCGGCGTAGCTCTCTTT. It translates to CASSLGAGLGVALF.

The chain is built from TRBV7-2 and TRBJ1-2, with no clear D. Trimming left V 4 bases short and J 0 bases short, with 6 bases between. The CDR3 runs 13 residues. Germline loops: CDR1 SGHTA, CDR2 FQGNSA. The DNA of the CDR3 is TGTGCCAGCAGCTCCAGGACTAACTATGGCTACACCTTC. Residues: CASSSRTNYGYTF.

Many counts were recorded for this clonotype. This rearrangement joins TRBV2 to TRBJ1-5; 10 bases agree with TRBD1. CDR3 length equals 16 residues. V lost 6 bases to trimming and J lost 7 bases; unmatched junction nucleotides: 12. Germline V gene lookup returns CDR1 SNHLY and CDR2 FYNNEI. For the CDR3, the DNA is TGTGCCAGCAGGGGGACCGGGACAGGGGTCGGCCAGCCCCAGCATTTT. Protein sequence: CASRGTGTGVGQPQHF.

The V and J genes are TRBV7-2 and TRBJ2-5; TRBD1 agrees at 9 bases. Per germline, CDR1 SGHTA and CDR2 FQGNSA. V was clipped by 2 bases and J by 2 bases; unmatched bases: 3. The CDR3 has 15 amino acids. The CDR3 reads CASSLKTGGQETQYF. In nucleotides, the CDR3 is TGTGCCAGCAGCTTAAAGACAGGGGGACAAGAGACCCAGTACTTC.

The rearrangement uses TRBV11-1 and TRBJ1-5; D is ambiguous. V was cut by 3 bases and J by 11 bases, with 20 bases left in between. Germline V gene lookup returns CDR1 SGHAT and CDR2 FQDESV (reference sequence). The CDR3 length is 15 residues. In DNA form, the CDR3 reads TGTGCCAGCAGCTTCGATCGACTAGCGGGAGAGACCCAGCATTTT. This translates into CASSFDRLAGETQHF.

The chain's CDR3 is CASTKSTTGASYEQYF. CDR3 nucleotide sequence: TGTGCCAGCACCAAATCGACGACAGGCGCCTCCTACGAGCAGTACTTC. V is TRBV5-8 and J is TRBJ2-7, with a weak D call TRBD1 (6 bases). The length of the CDR3 is 16 residues. The germline gives CDR1 SGHTS, CDR2 YDEGEE. V gave up 6 bases and J gave up 0 bases, with 19 bases separating them.

In this sample, this clonotype turned up a few times. The chain combines TRBV7-9 with TRBJ2-3; D perhaps matches TRBD1 (6 bases). The CDR3 runs 14 residues. The V end was cut by 1 base, the J end by 2 bases, with 7 bases between. CDR1 is SEHNR and CDR2 is FQNEAQ in the germline V gene (reference sequence). CDR3: CASSLGDITDTQYF. The CDR3 DNA is TGTGCCAGCAGCTTAGGGGACATCACAGATACGCAGTATTTT. Together with reference TRBV7-9 and TRBJ2-3, the CDR3 gives the full variable domain: DTGVSQNPRHKITKRGQNVTFRCDPISEHNRLYWYRQTLGQGPEFLTYFQNEAQLEKSRLLSDRFSAERPKGSFSTLEIQRTEQGDSAMYLCASSLGDITDTQYFGPGTRLTVL.

This clonotype was seen once. This may be a read error: a much more frequent sequence differs by one nucleotide. This chain links TRBV6-5 with TRBJ1-3; tentative D call: TRBD1 (5 bases). Per the germline V gene, CDR1 is MNHEY and CDR2 is SVGAGI. The CDR3 runs 14 residues. CDR3 in amino acids: CASSGDYSENTIYF. CDR3 in DNA: TGTGCCAGCAGTGGGGACTACTCTGAAAACACCATATATTTT.

V gene TRBV6-5 combines with J gene TRBJ2-5; D gene unclear. Germline V gives CDR1 MNHEY, CDR2 SVGAGI. V lost 10 bases and J lost 3, with 15 bases in between. The CDR3 is 13 residues long. The CDR3 spells CATRTNTEETQYF. CDR3 bases: TGTGCCACCCGGACGAACACTGAAGAGACCCAGTACTTC.

This clonotype has at least ten counts. V is TRBV7-2 and J is TRBJ2-2; D is possibly TRBD1 (5 bases). Trimming removed 1 base from V and 3 bases from J, with 9 bases in between. Germline lookup yields CDR1 SGHTA and CDR2 FQGNSA. The CDR3 contains 15 residues. CDR3 region: CASSLGPRDTGELFF. The CDR3 DNA reads TGTGCCAGCAGCTTAGGTCCCAGGGACACCGGGGAGCTGTTTTTT.

The chain recombines TRBV7-9 with TRBJ2-6, with 9 positions matching TRBD1. V trimming: 8 bases; J trimming: 0 bases; junction bases outside the gene matches: 11. Germline lookup yields CDR1 SEHNR and CDR2 FQNEAQ (reference sequence). The CDR3 has 18 amino acids. The CDR3 region is CASGPPGQGFSGANVLTF. For the CDR3, the DNA is TGTGCCAGCGGCCCACCGGGACAGGGATTCTCTGGGGCCAACGTCCTGACTTTC.

This clonotype was observed a few times. The rearrangement uses TRBV5-1 and TRBJ1-1, with TRBD1 matching over 7 bases. Germline lookup yields CDR1 SGHRS and CDR2 YFSETQ. J lost 3 bases, V lost 4 bases, and 30 bases had no gene match. This CDR3 spans 22 amino acids. The CDR3 bases are TGCGCCAGCAGCACCTATGGGGGGTCCCGAACAGGGGTTGGCAGGGAAGACACTGAAGCTTTCTTT. It specifies CASSTYGGSRTGVGREDTEAFF. The variable domain in full, with the rest retrieved from reference TRBV5-1 and TRBJ1-1, is KAGVTQTPRYLIKTRGQQVTLSCSPISGHRSVSWYQQTPGQGLQFLFEYFSETQRNKGNFPGRFSGRQFSNSRSEMNVSTLELGDSALYLCASSTYGGSRTGVGREDTEAFFGQGTRLTVV.

This rearrangement joins TRBV7-7 to TRBJ2-7, with D possibly being TRBD1 (5 bases). Trimming removed 5 bases from V and 5 bases from J, with 16 bases in between. The CDR3 consists of 14 residues. Germline CDR1 reads SSHAT; CDR2 reads FNYEAQ (reference sequence). CDR3 in amino acids: CASSPTLEGDEQYF. The CDR3 DNA sequence: TGTGCCAGCAGCCCTACCCTGGAAGGGGACGAGCAGTACTTC.

This clonotype has at least ten counts. This chain links TRBV6-5 with TRBJ1-3; no clear D. The CDR3 length is 13 residues. Germline values: CDR1 MNHEY, CDR2 SVGAGI. The germline V and J ends were trimmed by 6 bases and 4 bases, with 10 bases remaining between them. This CDR3 reads CASRLTVGNTIYF. The CDR3, as DNA: TGTGCCAGCAGACTAACTGTCGGAAACACCATATATTTT.

The sample holds a few counts of this clonotype. The chain links TRBV20-1 to TRBJ1-5; the D gene is possibly TRBD1 (5 bases). The CDR3 has 16 residues. V lost 1 base, J lost 6 bases, and 19 bases lay in between. Germline CDR1 DFQATT, CDR2 SNEGSKA (reference sequence). The CDR3 sequence: CSARGFRGKAFQPQHF. CDR3 coding DNA: TGCAGTGCTAGAGGTTTCCGGGGGAAGGCTTTTCAGCCCCAGCATTTT.

The chain recombines TRBV7-9 with TRBJ2-5; 7 positions agree with TRBD2. CDR1 is SEHNR and CDR2 is FQNEAQ in the germline V gene (reference sequence). Trimming cost V 1 base and J 5 bases; bases outside gene matches: 13. The CDR3 covers 17 residues. This CDR3 is CASSLDGTSVEGETQYF. CDR3 nucleotide sequence: TGTGCCAGCAGCTTAGATGGAACTAGCGTGGAGGGGGAGACCCAGTACTTC.

This chain connects TRBV19 to TRBJ2-5; 9 nucleotides line up with TRBD2. The germline gives CDR1 LNHDA, CDR2 SQIVND (reference sequence). The J segment lost 2 bases and the V segment lost 5 bases, leaving 9 bases of the junction unmatched. This CDR3 has 16 residues. In nucleotides, the CDR3 is TGTGCCAGTAGTCTTCGACTAGCGGCAAATCAAGAGACCCAGTACTTC. Its protein is CASSLRLAANQETQYF. Based on the CDR3 plus reference TRBV19 and TRBJ2-5, the full variable domain is DGGITQSPKYLFRKEGQNVTLSCEQNLNHDAMYWYRQDPGQGLRLIYYSQIVNDFQKGDIAEGYSVSREKKESFPLTVTSAQKNPTAFYLCASSLRLAANQETQYFGPGTRLLVL.

This chain joins TRBV10-3 and TRBJ1-2; 9 nucleotides agree with TRBD1. CDR1 and CDR2 (germline): ENHRY, SYGVKD. The CDR3 is 13 amino acids. Germline trimming cut 5 bases from V and 7 bases from J; bases unmatched to any gene: 5. CDR3 protein: CAISIGTGPGYTF. For the CDR3, the DNA is TGTGCCATCAGTATTGGGACAGGGCCTGGCTACACCTTC.

In this sample, this clonotype turned up a few times. Relative to the germline gene, one junction end is altered; a read error may explain this. This chain links TRBV7-9 with TRBJ2-2; D may be TRBD1 (5 bases). The CDR3 runs to 15 residues. Germline V gives CDR1 SEHNR, CDR2 FQNEAQ (reference sequence). The CDR3 spells CASSLAQGMLDEQFF. The CDR3 coding sequence is TGTGCCAGCAGCTTAGCCCAGGGAATGCTGGATGAGCAGTTTTTT. Full variable domain (rest looked up from reference TRBV7-9 and TRBJ2-2): DTGVSQNPRHKITKRGQNVTFRCDPISEHNRLYWYRQTLGQGPEFLTYFQNEAQLEKSRLLSDRFSAERPKGSFSTLEIQRTEQGDSAMYLCASSLAQGMLDEQFFGEGSRLTVL.

The rearrangement joins TRBV24-1 to TRBJ2-5, with TRBD2 matching over 9 bases. The last part of the DNA fits TRBJ2-1 better; the J call may be wrong. The length of the CDR3 is 15 residues. The germline CDR1 and CDR2 sequences are KGHDR and SFDVKD. The CDR3 sequence: CATSDLAGSSSEQFF. The CDR3 nucleotides are TGTGCCACCAGTGATCTAGCGGGAAGCTCCAGTGAGCAGTTCTTC.